These T cell receptor beta chains were read from a single sample in a study of cytomegalovirus exposure and HLA in healthy donors. Using immunoSEQ multiplex PCR, the repertoire was profiled, and TCRdb retains in-frame clones only, with some absent. The data show about 140,000 clones, over 75% seen once. Source material: PBMCs. The receptors come from a female donor in good health and CMV-seronegative. CDR3s include the opening cysteine and the closing phenylalanine or tryptophan. D genes are given only for firm matches. Clone sizes are given selectively: once, few, many, or a class where the clone is expanded.

d_call | j_call | v_call | clone_size | cdr3_nt | cdr3_aa
NA | TRBJ2-3 | TRBV7-2 | once | TGTGCCAGCAGCCCTCGACTAGCAGATACGCAGTATTTT | CASSPRLADTQYF
TRBD1 | TRBJ1-5 | TRBV7-8 | NA | TGTGCCAGCAGTCCCGAGACAGGGGGCAATCAGCCCCAGCATTTT | CASSPETGGNQPQHF
NA | TRBJ1-4 | TRBV28 | NA | TGTGCCAGCAGTCTCCAGTTTTATGAAAAACTGTTTTTT | CASSLQFYEKLFF
NA | TRBJ1-2 | TRBV28 | NA | TGTGCCAGCAGTTTTCAGTTAAACTATGGCTACACCTTC | CASSFQLNYGYTF
TRBD2 | TRBJ2-7 | TRBV6-1 | few | TGTGCCAGCAATATTGGACTAGCGGGCGAGCAGTACTTC | CASNIGLAGEQYF
TRBD2 | TRBJ2-2 | TRBV6-5 | few | TGTGCCAGCAACCGACTAGCCATGAACACCGGGGAGCTGTTTTTT | CASNRLAMNTGELFF
TRBD1 | TRBJ1-2 | TRBV5-4 | NA | TGTGCCAGCAGCTCGAGACAGGGGGCGCAGCGAGGTGGCTACACCTTC | CASSSRQGAQRGGYTF
TRBD1 | TRBJ2-5 | TRBV5-1 | NA | TGCGCCAGCAGCTGGTACGGGACAGGGGGCGAGGAGACCCAGTACTTC | CASSWYGTGGEETQYF
TRBD1 | TRBJ1-2 | TRBV29-1 | NA | TGCAGCGTTGAAGTTTGGGACAGAGCTAACTATGGCTACACCTTC | CSVEVWDRANYGYTF
TRBD2 | TRBJ2-5 | TRBV5-1 | NA | TGCGCCAGCAGCGCCCTAGCGGGAGGGGGGGAGACCCAGTACTTC | CASSALAGGGETQYF
NA | TRBJ2-7 | TRBV2 | NA | TGTGCCAGCGGGGGGAAGGTCTCCTCCTACGAGCAGTACTTC | CASGGKVSSYEQYF
TRBD2 | TRBJ2-7 | TRBV5-6 | NA | TGTGCCAGCAGCTTAGGGACTAGCGGCTACTACGAGCAGTACTTC | CASSLGTSGYYEQYF
NA | TRBJ2-5 | TRBV27 | NA | TGTGCCAGCAGTTTGGCCTCGACTGATCAAGAGACCCAGTACTTC | CASSLASTDQETQYF
TRBD2 | TRBJ2-1 | TRBV5-1 | NA | TGCGCCAGCAGTTCGGGACTAGCGGGACTCAATGAGCAGTTCTTC | CASSSGLAGLNEQFF
NA | TRBJ2-1 | TRBV5-4 | NA | TGTGCCAGCAGCTCAGCCCGTGACAGGAGCTCCTACAATGAGCAGTTCTTC | CASSSARDRSSYNEQFF
TRBD1 | TRBJ1-1 | TRBV5-5 | NA | TGTGCCAGCAGCACAAATCCGGGACAGGGGGCAGGAAACACTGAAGCTTTCTTT | CASSTNPGQGAGNTEAFF